This entry describes one T cell receptor beta chain. In the study's own analysis: The authors estimated nucleated cell counts from reference gene primer amplification. Some clones are missing from TCRdb's copy, which holds only in-frame ones; the method was immunoSEQ multiplex PCR. The V and J calls and clone size were taken over from that table, and D and trimming were inferred from the DNA. In the table there are 150,000 to 200,000 clones, about 88% of which are singletons. This sample is part of a study of blood T cell repertoires in COVID-19. Each recovered donor of Cohort 3 presented with two negative PCRs, clearance, or symptom resolution. Sequencing used PBMCs or T cells enriched from blood (not recorded which). This clonotype was obtained from a woman between 18 and 30 years old who had recovered from COVID-19.

The CDR3 coding sequence is TGTGCCAGTAGTGCGCCCGGGACAGGGAATCGCTATGGCTACACCTTC. Translating gives CASSAPGTGNRYGYTF. J is TRBJ1-2 and V is TRBV19, with 9 bases matching TRBD1. Per the germline V gene, CDR1 is LNHDA and CDR2 is SQIVND (reference sequence). This CDR3 has 16 amino acids. Trimming at V came to 5 bases and at J to 4 bases, leaving 11 bases not matched to a gene. Filled out from reference TRBV19 and TRBJ1-2, the complete variable domain reads DGGITQSPKYLFRKEGQNVTLSCEQNLNHDAMYWYRQDPGQGLRLIYYSQIVNDFQKGDIAEGYSVSREKKESFPLTVTSAQKNPTAFYLCASSAPGTGNRYGYTFGSGTRLTVV.